Listed here are 25 T cell receptor beta chains from one sample, sequenced in a study of blood T cell repertoires in COVID-19. Some clones are missing from TCRdb's copy, which holds only in-frame ones; the method was immunoSEQ multiplex PCR. The sample yields approximately 280,000 clones, 70% to 90% seen once. Sequences were obtained from PBMCs or T cells enriched from blood (not recorded which). These receptors were taken from a woman aged 40 to 50 who had recovered from COVID-19.

The chain is built from TRBV30 and TRBJ2-1; 9 nucleotides line up with TRBD2. This CDR3 is built from 14 residues. Looked up from germline, CDR1 is GTSNPN and CDR2 is SVGIG (reference sequence). J lost 1 base, V lost 4 bases, and 2 bases had no gene match. CDR3 region: CAWTAGGSYNEQFF. The CDR3 bases are TGTGCCTGGACTGCGGGAGGGTCCTACAATGAGCAGTTCTTC. The variable domain in full, with the rest retrieved from reference TRBV30 and TRBJ2-1, is SQTIHQWPATLVQPVGSPLSLECTVEGTSNPNLYWYRQAAGRGLQLLFYSVGIGQISSEVPQNLSASRPQDRQFILSSKKLLLSDSGFYLCAWTAGGSYNEQFFGPGTRLTVL.

This clone was seen a handful of times. The chain uses TRBV28 and TRBJ2-3; D is possibly TRBD1 (7 bases). Deletions cut 6 bases from V and 3 bases from J, with 16 bases between. CDR1 is MDHEN, CDR2 SYDVKM, per germline. This CDR3 has 15 amino acids. CDR3 sequence: CASRMRQGGTDTQYF. The CDR3 bases are TGTGCCAGCAGGATGAGGCAGGGGGGAACAGATACGCAGTATTTT.

CDR3 nucleotides: TGTGCCAGCAGCACTACAGGGTACAATGAGCAGTTCTTC. It translates to CASSTTGYNEQFF. The rearrangement links TRBV11-3 to TRBJ2-1; D is possibly TRBD1 (6 bases). This CDR3 comprises 13 residues. V was shortened by 5 bases and J by 4 bases, with 9 bases between the two germline ends. Germline V gene lookup returns CDR1 SGHNT and CDR2 YENEEA.

The chain is built from TRBV6-2 or TRBV6-3 and TRBJ2-1; 8 nucleotides agree with TRBD2. The CDR3 spans 15 residues. From germline, CDR1 is MNHEY and CDR2 SVGEGT. With V trimmed by 0 bases and J by 4 bases, 2 bases remained unmatched. CDR3 sequence reads: CASSYSGLEYNEQFF. The CDR3 DNA reads TGTGCCAGCAGTTACTCGGGACTAGAATACAATGAGCAGTTCTTC.

The rearrangement links TRBV6-5 to TRBJ1-2; 7 bases are a match to TRBD1. Trimming took 4 bases from V and 7 from J; bases not matched to a gene: 9. Germline values: CDR1 MNHEY, CDR2 SVGAGI. The CDR3 runs 14 residues. CDR3 in amino acids: CASSSPTGRRGYTF. In nucleotides, the CDR3 is TGTGCCAGCAGTTCCCCGACAGGGAGGCGTGGCTACACCTTC.

The chain has TRBV5-1 and TRBJ2-1; TRBD2 matches 9 bases. Looked up from germline, CDR1 is SGHRS and CDR2 is YFSETQ. CDR3 length: 16 residues. V lost 0 bases, J lost 10 bases, and 11 bases stayed unmatched. The CDR3 DNA reads TGCGCCAGCAGCTTGGCCTCTCTAGCGGGAAGGGGAGAGCAGTTCTTC. The encoded protein is CASSLASLAGRGEQFF.

The V call is TRBV7-2, the J call TRBJ2-7; possibly TRBD1 for D (5 bases). The CDR3 consists of 12 residues. V shed 8 bases and J shed 0 bases, with 8 bases lying between them. Germline CDR1 and CDR2: SGHTA and FQGNSA. CDR3 DNA: TGTGCCAGCGCAGGGATCTCCTACGAGCAGTACTTC. It codes for CASAGISYEQYF.

The rearrangement joins TRBV19 to TRBJ1-1; D is unresolved. Germline CDR1 reads LNHDA; CDR2 reads SQIVND (reference sequence). CDR3 length equals 13 residues. The ends were cut back, 6 bases at V and 5 bases at J, with 13 bases in the middle. In nucleotides, the CDR3 is TGTGCCAGTAGCAGTCCAACGAGGACTGAAGCTTTCTTT. It encodes CASSSPTRTEAFF.

This rearrangement joins TRBV6-4 to TRBJ1-4; D is perhaps TRBD1 (5 bases). Trimming left V 8 bases short and J 5 bases short, with 12 bases between. CDR1 and CDR2 from the germline V gene are MRHNA and SNTAGT. This CDR3 contains 13 residues. CDR3 sequence reads: CASLDRGNEKLFF. In DNA, the CDR3 is TGTGCCAGCTTAGACCGGGGGAATGAAAAACTGTTTTTT.

This clone came up a few times. The rearrangement links TRBV21-1 to TRBJ2-1; the table gives TRBD2 as D, unverified against the DNA. TRBV21-1 is reported as a pseudogene. The CDR3 loop spans 22 amino acids. In nucleotides, the CDR3 is TGTGCCAGCAGCAACGTACCCTGGGGACTAGCGGGAGGCCCCCCCTTCAACGATGAGCAGTTCTTC. Translation gives CASSNVPWGLAGGPPFNDEQFF.

In its sample, this clone was seen once. Compared with germline, one end of the junction differs, possibly owing to a read error. The rearrangement links TRBV24-1 to TRBJ2-1, with 8 bases identical to TRBD2. Germline CDR1 and CDR2: KGHDR and SFDVKD. This CDR3 contains 15 residues. CDR3 bases: TGTGCCACCAGTGCTTTGACTAGCGAACACAATGAGCAGTTCTTC. It is translated as CATSALTSEHNEQFF.

V is TRBV5-1 and J is TRBJ2-1; 11 bases align to TRBD2. Germline V gives CDR1 SGHRS, CDR2 YFSETQ. The CDR3 length is 16 residues. The V segment lost 3 bases and the J segment 4 bases; nucleotides outside the gene matches: 6. For the CDR3, the DNA is TGCGCCAGCAGCTACACTAGCGGGAGCAAATACAATGAGCAGTTCTTC. The encoded protein is CASSYTSGSKYNEQFF. Full variable domain (outside the CDR3, taken from reference TRBV5-1 and TRBJ2-1): KAGVTQTPRYLIKTRGQQVTLSCSPISGHRSVSWYQQTPGQGLQFLFEYFSETQRNKGNFPGRFSGRQFSNSRSEMNVSTLELGDSALYLCASSYTSGSKYNEQFFGPGTRLTVL.

This clone was counted between two and nine times. The genes are TRBV7-3 and TRBJ2-5; D is undetermined. There are 13 residues in the CDR3. V shed 5 bases and J shed 0 bases, with 7 bases lying between them. CDR1 is SGHTA and CDR2 is FQGTGA in the germline V gene. CDR3 sequence (DNA): TGTGCCAGCAGCAAACGGTACCAAGAGACCCAGTACTTC. Translating it yields CASSKRYQETQYF.

This chain links TRBV10-3 with TRBJ2-1, with D perhaps matching TRBD1 (6 bases). CDR1 and CDR2 (germline): ENHRY, SYGVKD. The CDR3 sequence is 14 residues long. The germline V and J ends were trimmed by 3 bases and 6 bases, with 12 bases remaining between them. CDR3 bases: TGTGCCATCAGTGAAAGACAGGCTCCCAATGAGCAGTTCTTC. The encoded protein is CAISERQAPNEQFF.

This clone has a single count. The chain carries TRBV5-1 and TRBJ2-2; possible D gene TRBD1, 5 bases. The CDR3 contains 14 residues. The V gene's germline CDR1 is SGHRS and CDR2 YFSETQ. V was shortened by 0 bases and J by 4 bases, with 7 bases between the two germline ends. The CDR3 coding sequence is TGCGCCAGCAGCTTGGACAGGCCCACCGGGGAGCTGTTTTTT. Translating gives CASSLDRPTGELFF.

V usage is TRBV30 and J usage is TRBJ1-4; D ambiguous. Trimming left V 0 bases short and J 1 base short, with 12 bases between. This CDR3 comprises 16 residues. CDR1 and CDR2 from the germline V gene are GTSNPN and SVGIG (reference sequence). CDR3 amino acids: CAWSVSSLVTNEKLFF. CDR3 sequence (DNA): TGTGCCTGGAGTGTTAGTAGTCTTGTAACTAATGAAAAACTGTTTTTT.

The chain couples TRBV28 to TRBJ1-4; no reliable D call. Trimming removed 7 bases from V and 6 bases from J, with 15 bases in between. The CDR3 sequence is 14 residues long. Looked up from germline, CDR1 is MDHEN and CDR2 is SYDVKM. Written as DNA, the CDR3 is TGTGCCAGCACAAAAGGCGTGGAGCATGAAAAACTGTTTTTT. Amino acids: CASTKGVEHEKLFF.

The gene calls are TRBV19 and TRBJ2-2; 8 bases agree with TRBD1. Germline V gene data show CDR1 as LNHDA and CDR2 as SQIVND (reference sequence). This CDR3 has 12 residues. After removal of 9 bases from V and 7 bases from J, the junction contained 4 bases not matched to a gene. The CDR3 is CASRTGNGELFF. The CDR3 nucleotides read TGTGCCAGCCGGACAGGGAACGGGGAGCTGTTTTTT.

This chain joins TRBV30 and TRBJ1-1, with a tentative D call TRBD1 (6 bases). Germline V lookup: CDR1 GTSNPN, CDR2 SVGIG (reference sequence). CDR3 length: 13 amino acids. Deletions cut 2 bases from V and 4 bases from J, with 11 bases between. This CDR3 reads CAWSSRGATEAFF. DNA of the CDR3: TGTGCCTGGAGTTCCAGGGGCGCCACTGAAGCTTTCTTT.

V gene TRBV9 combines with J gene TRBJ2-7; weak D call: TRBD2 (6 bases). From germline, CDR1 is SGDLS and CDR2 YYNGEE. This CDR3 comprises 15 residues. V was shortened by 2 bases and J by 6 bases, with 18 bases between the two germline ends. Here the CDR3 DNA reads TGTGCCAGCAGCGTCGCACCGGCGCGGGGATCCGAGCAGTACTTC. Amino acid sequence: CASSVAPARGSEQYF. Full variable domain (missing parts from reference TRBV9 and TRBJ2-7): DSGVTQTPKHLITATGQRVTLRCSPRSGDLSVYWYQQSLDQGLQFLIQYYNGEERAKGNILERFSAQQFPDLHSELNLSSLELGDSALYFCASSVAPARGSEQYFGPGTRLTVT.

V is TRBV15 and J is TRBJ2-6, with D maybe TRBD1 (6 bases). Germline CDR1 and CDR2: LNHNV and YYDKDF (reference sequence). This CDR3 spans 15 amino acids. V dropped 3 bases and J dropped 0 bases, with 6 bases sitting between them. The CDR3 reads CATSSRGSGANVLTF. As DNA, the CDR3 is TGTGCCACCAGCAGCAGGGGCTCTGGGGCCAACGTCCTGACTTTC.

The chain recombines TRBV9 with TRBJ1-4; TRBD1 is a possible D gene (5 bases). The CDR3 totals 14 residues. Trimming removed 3 bases at V and 7 bases at J, with 13 bases between. Germline V gene sequence: CDR1 SGDLS, CDR2 YYNGEE. Here the CDR3 DNA reads TGTGCCAGCAGCGCCGGTACCGGGGGTGAAAAACTGTTTTTT. Protein: CASSAGTGGEKLFF.

This chain joins TRBV7-2 and TRBJ2-1; 8 nucleotides match TRBD2. Trimming took 3 bases from V and 9 from J; bases not matched to a gene: 10. CDR1 and CDR2 (germline): SGHTA, FQGNSA. This CDR3 comprises 15 residues. The CDR3 region is CASSFRVSGSGEQFF. The CDR3 coding sequence is TGTGCCAGCAGCTTCAGGGTGAGCGGGAGTGGTGAGCAGTTCTTC.

The V gene is TRBV14, the J gene TRBJ2-7, with 10 bases aligning to TRBD2. The CDR3 loop spans 18 amino acids. Per germline, CDR1 SGHDN and CDR2 FVKESK. Losses at the gene ends were 0 bases for V and 2 bases for J; bases not matched to a gene: 10. The CDR3 DNA follows: TGTGCCAGCAGCCAAGACTCTCCTCTAGCGGGAGTTACCTACGAGCAGTACTTC. Protein: CASSQDSPLAGVTYEQYF.

This chain links TRBV19 with TRBJ2-2, with 12 bases lining up with TRBD2. The CDR3 runs to 16 residues. V lost 5 bases and J lost 4; bases outside the gene matches: 5. Germline CDR1 is LNHDA and CDR2 is SQIVND (reference sequence). The CDR3 nucleotides are TGTGCCAGTAGTCAGACTAGCGGGAGAAGCACCGGGGAGCTGTTTTTT. It is translated as CASSQTSGRSTGELFF.